This passage covers 13 T cell receptor beta chains from one sample sequenced in a study of identical twins. TCRdb independently ran MiXCR on the 5' RACE reads; one entry per CDR3 protein. The top ten hold 2.5% to 3.5% of the sample, which has hundreds of thousands of distinct CDR3 sequences, less than 25% seen once. These same data were also listed under a study on T cells expressing NK-cell markers.

The material sequenced was CD4+ T cells sorted from blood. These receptors came from a woman between 18 and 30 years old in good health.

J is TRBJ1-2 and V is TRBV12-3 or TRBV12-4, with a tentative D call TRBD1 (5 bases). V shed 4 bases and J shed 8 bases, with 11 bases lying between them. The CDR3 totals 12 residues. CDR3 region: CASSSWTSGYTF. The CDR3 DNA reads as TGTGCCAGCAGTTCCTGGACAAGCGGCTACACCTTC.

This clonotype was counted between two and nine times. The V gene is TRBV14, the J gene TRBJ2-3, with D uncertain. Germline V CDR1 and CDR2: SGHDN, FVKESK. The germline V and J ends were trimmed by 4 bases and 0 bases, with 14 bases remaining between them. The CDR3 extends over 16 amino acids. CDR3 sequence: CASSLSSPKSTDTQYF. CDR3 coding DNA: TGTGCCAGCAGCCTATCCTCTCCGAAAAGCACAGATACGCAGTATTTT.

This clonotype was counted a few times. The V and J genes are TRBV12-3 or TRBV12-4 and TRBJ1-3; D remains unclear. V lost 3 bases and J lost 5, with 14 bases in between. There are 15 residues in the CDR3. In nucleotides, the CDR3 is TGTGCCAGCAGTTTTTGGGTGGTTCTGAGAAACACCATATATTTT. This sequence encodes CASSFWVVLRNTIYF.

This clonotype was picked up a small number of times. V gene TRBV20-1 combines with J gene TRBJ2-3; 9 bases line up with TRBD2. The CDR3 is made up of 14 amino acids. Trimming at V came to 6 bases and at J to 4 bases, leaving 8 bases not matched to a gene. Germline-derived CDR1 and CDR2 are DFQATT and SNEGSKA (reference sequence). The CDR3 protein is CSAASGTFSDTQYF. CDR3 bases: TGCAGTGCGGCTAGCGGGACATTTTCAGATACGCAGTATTTT.

The CDR3 DNA follows: TGCAGCGTTAAAGCGGGGGTAGAGTCGGGCGAGCAGTACTTC. Amino acids: CSVKAGVESGEQYF. V is TRBV29-1 and J is TRBJ2-7; 8 bases align to TRBD2. Trimming took 5 bases from V and 6 from J; bases not matched to a gene: 12. This CDR3 comprises 14 residues. Germline assignment: CDR1 SQVTM and CDR2 ANQGSEA.

J is TRBJ2-7 and V is TRBV7-2; D is perhaps TRBD2 (5 bases). Germline V gives CDR1 SGHTA, CDR2 FQGNSA. The CDR3 is 13 amino acids. V shed 2 bases and J shed 2 bases, with 7 bases lying between them. The chain's CDR3 is CASSLTSTYEQYF. Here the CDR3 DNA reads TGTGCCAGCAGCTTAACTAGTACCTACGAGCAGTACTTC.

The CDR3 bases are TGCAGCGCCGAGACAGGGGCGAACACTGAAGCTTTCTTT. Encoded protein: CSAETGANTEAFF. The chain combines TRBV29-1 with TRBJ1-1, with 8 bases that match TRBD1. V dropped 7 bases and J dropped 1; count of bases not matched to a gene: 5. From germline, CDR1 is SQVTM and CDR2 ANQGSEA. The CDR3 runs to 13 residues. Full variable domain (remainder filled in from reference TRBV29-1 and TRBJ1-1): SAVISQKPSRDICQRGTSLTIQCQVDSQVTMMFWYRQQPGQSLTLIATANQGSEATYESGFVIDKFPISRPNLTFSTLTVSNMSPEDSSIYLCSAETGANTEAFFGQGTRLTVV.

The chain uses TRBV5-1 and TRBJ1-5; 7 bases are a match to TRBD1. The CDR3 spans 13 residues. V gave up 4 bases and J gave up 7 bases; unmatched junction bases: 5. Germline CDR1 SGHRS, CDR2 YFSETQ. The CDR3 DNA follows: TGCGCCAGCAGCCTACAGGGGACCCAGCCCCAGCATTTT. It codes for CASSLQGTQPQHF.

The chain is built from TRBV5-5 and TRBJ1-4; 7 bases match TRBD1. CDR1 is SGHKS and CDR2 is YYEKEE in the germline V gene (reference sequence). The junction had 12 bases not matched to a gene; V was cut back by 2 bases and J by 14 bases. The CDR3 consists of 14 residues. CDR3 bases: TGTGCCAGCAGCTTAACAGGGGCCCAGATAGGGCTGTTTTTT. It translates to CASSLTGAQIGLFF.

The rearrangement joins TRBV12-3 or TRBV12-4 to TRBJ2-7; unclear D gene. V lost 5 bases, J lost 0 bases, and 17 bases lay in between. CDR3 length: 16 residues. The CDR3 nucleotides read TGTGCCAGCAGTCCATCCGGTGAGTACAGCTCCTACGAGCAGTACTTC. Its protein is CASSPSGEYSSYEQYF.

This clonotype has just a few counts. The V call is TRBV15, the J call TRBJ2-7; 8 positions match TRBD1. J lost 2 bases, V lost 0 bases, and 6 bases had no gene match. Germline CDR1 LNHNV, CDR2 YYDKDF (reference sequence). CDR3 length equals 16 residues. The CDR3 coding sequence is TGTGCCACCAGCAGAGATCGGACAGGGAACACCTACGAGCAGTACTTC. Encoded protein: CATSRDRTGNTYEQYF.

This rearrangement joins TRBV12-3 or TRBV12-4 to TRBJ2-5; no clear D gene. The CDR3 spans 13 residues. The V and J ends lost 5 bases and 5 bases respectively, with 12 bases between them. CDR3 amino acids: CASSPVGVETQYF. The CDR3 nucleotides read TGTGCCAGCAGTCCGGTCGGTGTGGAGACCCAGTACTTC.

V gene TRBV2 combines with J gene TRBJ2-7; 9 bases agree with TRBD1. Germline V gene lookup returns CDR1 SNHLY and CDR2 FYNNEI. J was trimmed by 5 bases and V by 7 bases; bases with no gene match: 9. The CDR3 runs 14 residues. CDR3 nucleotides: TGTGCCAGCACCCTCGGACAGGGGATCAACGAGCAGTACTTC. The encoded protein is CASTLGQGINEQYF.